One sample yielded the 5 T cell receptor beta chains listed below, sequenced in a study of control samples from healthy donors and cancer patients. Sequencing used immunoSEQ multiplex PCR; TCRdb keeps in-frame clones, though not all of them. Of roughly 100,000 clones in the sample, 80% to 90% were seen once. Specimen: PBMCs. Every receptor here comes from a man aged 55 to 69 with lung cancer.

V usage is TRBV7-9 and J usage is TRBJ1-2; D not resolved. The CDR3 is 12 residues long. Germline CDR1 reads SEHNR; CDR2 reads FQNEAQ (reference sequence). V was trimmed by 5 bases and J by 8 bases, leaving 12 bases between them. The CDR3 loop reads CASSPSSGGYTF. DNA of the CDR3: TGTGCCAGCAGCCCCAGCTCGGGGGGCTACACCTTC. The full variable domain, its missing parts supplied by reference TRBV7-9 and TRBJ1-2, is DTGVSQNPRHKITKRGQNVTFRCDPISEHNRLYWYRQTLGQGPEFLTYFQNEAQLEKSRLLSDRFSAERPKGSFSTLEIQRTEQGDSAMYLCASSPSSGGYTFGSGTRLTVV.

The chain is built from TRBV27 and TRBJ1-4, with TRBD1 as a possible D gene (6 bases). The V gene's germline CDR1 is MNHEY and CDR2 SMNVEV (reference sequence). CDR3 length: 15 amino acids. Trimming stripped 5 bases from V and 7 bases from J, with 17 bases between. CDR3 bases: TGTGCCAGCAGTGCCAACAGGGACGCCATTGAAAAACTGTTTTTT. Its protein is CASSANRDAIEKLFF.

The chain recombines TRBV5-4 with TRBJ2-7; 7 bases map to TRBD1. The CDR3 spans 15 residues. Germline CDR1 and CDR2: SGHNT and YYREEE (reference sequence). The trim removed 2 bases at V and 1 base at J, leaving 6 bases unmatched. For the CDR3, the DNA is TGTGCCAGCAGCTTAGGGACAGACTTTTCCTACGAGCAGTACTTC. It is translated as CASSLGTDFSYEQYF.

This chain links TRBV12-3 or TRBV12-4 with TRBJ1-5; TRBD1 is a possible D gene (5 bases). Trimming stripped 6 bases from V and 9 bases from J, with 15 bases between. This CDR3 contains 13 residues. The CDR3 coding sequence is TGTGCCAGCAGATCCGCTCCTACAGGGCCCCAGCATTTT. It is translated as CASRSAPTGPQHF.

The CDR3 reads CAWSVEGLGSPLHF. The CDR3 bases are TGTGCCTGGAGTGTAGAAGGTCTAGGTTCACCCCTCCACTTT. This chain joins TRBV30 and TRBJ1-6; D unresolved. There are 14 residues in the CDR3. Trimming stripped 0 bases from V and 9 bases from J, with 12 bases between. CDR1 is GTSNPN, CDR2 SVGIG, per germline (reference sequence).